One sample yielded the 27 T cell receptor beta chains listed below, sequenced in a study of blood T cell repertoires in COVID-19. Assay used: immunoSEQ multiplex PCR; TCRdb lists only in-frame clones, some missing. The sample holds approximately 74,000 clones, roughly 80% seen once. Sequenced sample: peripheral blood. The receptor set was obtained from a woman aged 80 or over with active or convalescent COVID-19.

The chain employs TRBV28 and TRBJ1-1, with a tentative D call TRBD1 (5 bases). This CDR3 contains 16 residues. Trimming took 2 bases from V and 1 from J, leaving 14 bases between them. Per the germline V gene, CDR1 is MDHEN and CDR2 is SYDVKM. This CDR3 reads CASSLPMTVPNTEAFF. DNA for the CDR3: TGTGCCAGCAGTTTACCCATGACAGTACCGAACACTGAAGCTTTCTTT.

This rearrangement joins TRBV5-1 to TRBJ2-7, with 7 bases that match TRBD2. Germline trimming cut 2 bases from V and 7 bases from J; bases unmatched to any gene: 9. Per the germline V gene, CDR1 is SGHRS and CDR2 is YFSETQ. The CDR3 extends over 14 amino acids. The CDR3 DNA follows: TGCGCCAGCAGCTTAGGGGTATCGGGGGGAGAGCAGTACTTC. Protein product: CASSLGVSGGEQYF.

The chain combines TRBV5-1 with TRBJ1-1; a weak D match, TRBD1 (6 bases). Germline V CDR1 and CDR2: SGHRS, YFSETQ. The CDR3 is 14 residues long. V was shortened by 5 bases and J by 4 bases, with 15 bases between the two germline ends. CDR3 DNA: TGCGCCAGCAGGCCCCCACAGGGTGGCACTGAAGCTTTCTTT. Its translation is CASRPPQGGTEAFF.

This sequence joins TRBV6-2 or TRBV6-3 and TRBJ2-3; D ambiguous. CDR3 length equals 12 residues. Germline V gene lookup returns CDR1 MNHEY and CDR2 SVGEGT. V dropped 2 bases and J dropped 2 bases, with 2 bases sitting between them. The DNA of the CDR3 is TGTGCCAGCAGTTACCTCACAGATACGCAGTATTTT. Amino acids: CASSYLTDTQYF.

This clone has a count of ten or more. This sequence joins TRBV28 and TRBJ1-4; 8 nucleotides agree with TRBD1. CDR1 MDHEN and CDR2 SYDVKM come from the germline V gene. After removal of 4 bases from V and 8 bases from J, the junction contained 9 bases not matched to a gene. CDR3 size: 15 residues. In DNA form, the CDR3 reads TGTGCCAGCAGTTCACCAGGGGGCGCGGGGGAAAAACTGTTTTTT. It codes for CASSSPGGAGEKLFF.

The V gene is TRBV11-2, the J gene TRBJ2-2, with D hard to call. Germline CDR1 and CDR2: SGHAT and FQNNGV. This CDR3 contains 14 residues. With 0 bases removed from V and 7 bases from J, the gap between germline ends came to 9 bases. The DNA of the CDR3 is TGTGCCAGCAGCTTAGATCGGGTGGGCGGGGAGCTGTTTTTT. Residues: CASSLDRVGGELFF.

This chain links TRBV21-1 with TRBJ2-7; TRBD2, the table's D call, was not compared with the DNA. TRBV21-1 is designated a pseudogene. CDR3 length: 12 amino acids. The DNA for the CDR3 is TGTGCCAGCCCCCGGGGGGCCCACGAGCAGTACTTC. Its translation: CASPRGAHEQYF.

The chain uses TRBV3-1 (or the pseudogene TRBV3-2) and TRBJ1-1; unclear D gene. The ends were cut back, 1 base at V and 1 base at J, with 7 bases in the middle. The germline gives CDR1 LGHDT, CDR2 YNNKEL (reference sequence). This CDR3 is built from 14 residues. CDR3 sequence (DNA): TGTGCCAGCAGCCAAGTCGGCGGGAACACTGAAGCTTTCTTT. Its protein product is CASSQVGGNTEAFF.

The chain combines TRBV2 with TRBJ1-2; tentatively, D is TRBD1 (6 bases). Looked up from germline, CDR1 is SNHLY and CDR2 is FYNNEI. The CDR3 extends over 14 amino acids. The V and J ends lost 5 bases and 1 base respectively, with 11 bases between them. The CDR3 nucleotides read TGTGCCAGCAGTCGGGGGGCGCTTAACTATGGCTACACCTTC. Encoded protein: CASSRGALNYGYTF.

The chain combines TRBV19 with TRBJ2-7; perhaps TRBD1 as D (6 bases). The CDR3 runs to 14 residues. Germline values: CDR1 LNHDA, CDR2 SQIVND (reference sequence). Trimming stripped 8 bases from V and 5 bases from J, with 19 bases between. This CDR3 reads CASRSTGTAHEQYF. The CDR3, as DNA: TGTGCCAGTCGATCGACAGGAACGGCTCACGAGCAGTACTTC. Full variable domain (remainder filled in from reference TRBV19 and TRBJ2-7): DGGITQSPKYLFRKEGQNVTLSCEQNLNHDAMYWYRQDPGQGLRLIYYSQIVNDFQKGDIAEGYSVSREKKESFPLTVTSAQKNPTAFYLCASRSTGTAHEQYFGPGTRLTVT.

The chain has TRBV19 and TRBJ2-1, with TRBD2 identical over 13 bases. The germline V gene encodes CDR1 LNHDA and CDR2 SQIVND (reference sequence). V was clipped by 6 bases and J by 6 bases; unmatched bases: 5. The CDR3 covers 15 residues. The CDR3 nucleotides are TGTGCCAGTAGGCTTACTAGCGGGGGGGCCAATGAGCAGTTCTTC. Translation gives CASRLTSGGANEQFF.

Only a few counts were recorded for this clone. The chain employs TRBV14 and TRBJ2-1, with D perhaps TRBD1 (5 bases). The ends were cut back, 2 bases at V and 9 bases at J, with 11 bases in the middle. The CDR3 spans 13 residues. Looked up from germline, CDR1 is SGHDN and CDR2 is FVKESK. For the CDR3, the DNA is TGTGCCAGCAGCCAATTTAGGGGCACTGAGCAGTTCTTC. Translation: CASSQFRGTEQFF. The full variable domain, in which reference TRBV14 and TRBJ2-1 provide the parts outside the CDR3, is EAGVTQFPSHSVIEKGQTVTLRCDPISGHDNLYWYRRVMGKEIKFLLHFVKESKQDESGMPNNRFLAERTGGTYSTLKVQPAELEDSGVYFCASSQFRGTEQFFGPGTRLTVL.

The rearrangement uses TRBV18 and TRBJ1-2; maybe TRBD1 (5 bases). Germline V gene lookup returns CDR1 KGHSH and CDR2 LQKENI. Trimming pared 2 bases from V and 5 bases from J, leaving 12 bases between. This CDR3 is 14 amino acids long. The CDR3 sequence: CASSPKTGTYGYTF. CDR3 bases: TGTGCCAGCTCACCAAAAACCGGGACTTATGGCTACACCTTC.

V and J are TRBV29-1 and TRBJ2-5, with D uncertain. V gave up 8 bases and J gave up 2 bases, with 9 bases separating them. This CDR3 region has 11 residues. The V gene's germline CDR1 is SQVTM and CDR2 ANQGSEA. CDR3 amino acids: CSYRVQETQYF. The DNA of the CDR3 is TGCAGCTACAGAGTTCAAGAGACCCAGTACTTC.

V and J are TRBV4-2 and TRBJ2-1, with D perhaps matching TRBD2 (7 bases). The V gene lost 4 bases and the J gene lost 8 bases, with 12 bases spanning the gap. This CDR3 contains 13 residues. Germline V gene lookup returns CDR1 LGHNA and CDR2 YNFKEQ. DNA for the CDR3: TGTGCCAGCAGCCTTGCGGGGGCCTATGAGCAGTTCTTC. Amino acids: CASSLAGAYEQFF.

This chain uses TRBV6-1 with TRBJ1-2, with 7 bases identical to TRBD1. Germline CDR1 is MNHNS and CDR2 is SASEGT. CDR3 length: 16 residues. After removal of 0 bases from V and 5 bases from J, the junction contained 9 bases not matched to a gene. In DNA form, the CDR3 reads TGTGCCAGCAGTGAAGCGCTTGACAGGGTAGGGTATGGCTACACCTTC. Protein: CASSEALDRVGYGYTF.

The V call is TRBV5-6, the J call TRBJ2-7; TRBD2 matches 7 bases. Trimming cost V 2 bases and J 3 bases; bases outside gene matches: 2. Germline CDR1 is SGHDT and CDR2 is YYEEEE. The CDR3 runs to 13 residues. This CDR3 is CASSLAGLYEQYF. In nucleotides, the CDR3 is TGTGCCAGCAGCTTAGCGGGGCTCTACGAGCAGTACTTC.

The chain is built from TRBV5-1 and TRBJ2-3; D gene uncertain. V gave up 3 bases and J gave up 4 bases, with 6 bases separating them. CDR1 and CDR2 (germline): SGHRS, YFSETQ. The CDR3 spans 12 residues. The CDR3 protein is CASSSESDTQYF. The CDR3 nucleotides are TGCGCCAGCAGCTCGGAGTCAGATACGCAGTATTTT.

V is TRBV5-1 and J is TRBJ1-3, with 7 nucleotides matching TRBD1. Looked up from germline, CDR1 is SGHRS and CDR2 is YFSETQ. This CDR3 is 16 amino acids long. Germline trimming cut 5 bases from V and 0 bases from J; bases unmatched to any gene: 8. CDR3 DNA: TGCGCCAGCAGAATTGGGACAGCGAACTCTGGAAACACCATATATTTT. This translates into CASRIGTANSGNTIYF.

The chain carries TRBV7-2 and TRBJ1-4; TRBD1 might be the D (6 bases). Per the germline V gene, CDR1 is SGHTA and CDR2 is FQGNSA. Between the trimmed V and J ends, which lost 5 bases and 0 bases, there was a span of 13 bases. The CDR3 totals 16 residues. The chain's CDR3 is CASSRGQTATNEKLFF. As DNA, the CDR3 is TGTGCCAGCAGCCGCGGACAGACGGCAACTAATGAAAAACTGTTTTTT.

This clone was seen more than once but under ten times. The V gene is TRBV7-2, the J gene TRBJ2-1; the D is unclear. Germline V gene data show CDR1 as SGHTA and CDR2 as FQGNSA. V was pared by 8 bases and J by 5 bases, with 13 bases between. The CDR3 is 13 amino acids. The CDR3 sequence: CASCLSGHNEQFF. For the CDR3, the DNA is TGTGCCAGCTGCCTCAGTGGTCACAATGAGCAGTTCTTC.

This CDR3 reads CASKGRGSTEAFF. The CDR3 nucleotides read TGTGCCAGCAAGGGCAGGGGTAGCACTGAAGCTTTCTTT. The chain is built from TRBV6-5 and TRBJ1-1; possible D gene TRBD1, 6 bases. The CDR3 sequence is 13 residues long. V was shortened by 7 bases and J by 4 bases, with 13 bases between the two germline ends. CDR1 is MNHEY and CDR2 is SVGAGI in the germline V gene.

This clone was observed a handful of times. The genes are TRBV6-5 and TRBJ2-3, with 9 bases lining up with TRBD2. Germline CDR1 reads MNHEY; CDR2 reads SVGAGI. This CDR3 comprises 15 residues. The junction had 6 bases not matched to a gene; V was cut back by 6 bases and J by 2 bases. The CDR3 region has the DNA TGTGCCAGCAGGTACAGCGGGGGGCACACAGATACGCAGTATTTT. Its translation: CASRYSGGHTDTQYF.

V gene TRBV6-2 or TRBV6-3 combines with J gene TRBJ2-3; 7 bases match TRBD2. The V gene's germline CDR1 is MNHEY and CDR2 SVGEGT. There are 16 residues in the CDR3. V was clipped by 2 bases and J by 2 bases; unmatched bases: 7. This CDR3 is CASSYGLVPHTDTQYF. CDR3 coding DNA: TGTGCCAGCAGTTACGGACTAGTTCCACACACAGATACGCAGTATTTT.

The chain has TRBV28 and TRBJ2-1, with 9 bases identical to TRBD2. This CDR3 comprises 16 residues. V shed 3 bases, J shed 1 base, and the junction held 4 bases outside the gene matches. Per the germline V gene, CDR1 is MDHEN and CDR2 is SYDVKM. This CDR3 is CASSFGRGGSYNEQFF. The DNA for the CDR3 is TGTGCCAGCAGTTTTGGGCGGGGGGGATCCTACAATGAGCAGTTCTTC.

The table lists this clone with a few counts. V is TRBV9 and J is TRBJ1-2, with D unresolved. V was shortened by 0 bases and J by 0 bases, with 3 bases between the two germline ends. CDR1 is SGDLS and CDR2 is YYNGEE in the germline V gene. The CDR3 is 13 residues long. The CDR3 loop reads CASSVATNYGYTF. The DNA of the CDR3 is TGTGCCAGCAGCGTAGCCACTAACTATGGCTACACCTTC.

The J gene is TRBJ2-7, the V gene TRBV6-5, with no clear D. Trimming cost V 5 bases and J 0 bases, with 11 bases left between them. CDR1 MNHEY and CDR2 SVGAGI come from the germline V gene. The CDR3 is 14 residues long. Here the CDR3 DNA reads TGTGCCAGCAGTACAACCTGGAGCTCCTACGAGCAGTACTTC. It codes for CASSTTWSSYEQYF.